This T cell receptor beta chain was found in a study of blood T cell repertoires in COVID-19. The CDR3 totals 15 residues. V was pared by 3 bases and J by 1 base, with 2 bases of the junction left unmatched. Looked up from germline, CDR1 is SNHLY and CDR2 is FYNNEI. Here immunoSEQ multiplex PCR was the method, and the copy in TCRdb shows in-frame clones only, minus some. This table holds roughly 230,000 clones, 75% to 90% found once. The material sequenced was peripheral blood. The source of this sequence is a woman aged 40 to 55 who had recovered from COVID-19. This chain connects TRBV2 to TRBJ2-7, with 11 bases identical to TRBD2. This chain's CDR3 is CASSDASGGSYEQYV. CDR3 in DNA: TGTGCCAGCAGTGACGCTAGCGGGGGGTCCTACGAGCAGTACGTC.